The 16 T cell receptor beta chains below were found in one sample sequenced in a study of beta chain features in type 1 diabetes. General study findings and limits: Shorter TCRB CDR3s, moderately but significantly so, were found in Type 1 diabetes patients in all four CD4+ subsets.

The antigens of these receptors remain unknown. Expressed TCRB transcripts were sequenced because the entire RNA isolate underwent reverse transcription. The protocol was immunoSEQ multiplex PCR, while the TCRdb copy is restricted to in-frame clones and leaves out a portion. The data show hundreds of thousands of clones, under 15% seen once. Sequenced sample: naive CD4+ T cells from blood. The source of these receptors is a young man with type 1 diabetes.

This clone appeared a few times. V is TRBV14 and J is TRBJ2-3, with 8 nucleotides matching TRBD2. The CDR3 totals 14 residues. The junction had 7 bases not matched to a gene; V was cut back by 9 bases and J by 2 bases. CDR1 is SGHDN and CDR2 is FVKESK in the germline V gene. The CDR3 DNA follows: TGTGCCAGACCACTAGCGGCCCTCACAGATACGCAGTATTTT. The encoded protein is CARPLAALTDTQYF.

This clone was counted only a few times. Other DNA variants within this sample encode the same CDR3. This rearrangement joins TRBV30 to TRBJ1-3; D is uncertain. V was trimmed by 2 bases and J by 2 bases, leaving 1 base between them. Germline V gives CDR1 GTSNPN, CDR2 SVGIG (reference sequence). CDR3 size: 11 residues. CDR3 nucleotide sequence: TGTGCCTGGAGTCCTGGAAACACCATATATTTT. It yields the protein CAWSPGNTIYF. The full variable domain, rest sourced from reference TRBV30 and TRBJ1-3, is SQTIHQWPATLVQPVGSPLSLECTVEGTSNPNLYWYRQAAGRGLQLLFYSVGIGQISSEVPQNLSASRPQDRQFILSSKKLLLSDSGFYLCAWSPGNTIYFGEGSWLTVV.

V is TRBV11-2 and J is TRBJ1-2, with 7 bases lining up with TRBD1. The germline CDR1 and CDR2 sequences are SGHAT and FQNNGV. The CDR3 is made up of 15 amino acids. J was trimmed by 6 bases and V by 7 bases; bases with no gene match: 14. CDR3 in DNA: TGTGCCAGCACCCCTCTTCGGGCGACAGGGAATGGCTACACCTTC. It encodes CASTPLRATGNGYTF.

The chain couples TRBV4-1 to TRBJ2-1; D remains ambiguous. Trimming pared 3 bases from V and 10 bases from J, leaving 10 bases between. The CDR3 is made up of 12 amino acids. Germline V lookup: CDR1 MGHRA, CDR2 YSYEKL. The CDR3 DNA sequence: TGCGCCAGCAGCCAGCGACTTCGAGAGCAGTTCTTC. It encodes CASSQRLREQFF.

This clone has more than one count but fewer than ten. The chain combines TRBV28 with TRBJ2-7; maybe TRBD1 (5 bases). Trimming stripped 1 base from V and 0 bases from J, with 7 bases between. The CDR3 is made up of 14 amino acids. Germline loops: CDR1 MDHEN, CDR2 SYDVKM. Here the CDR3 DNA reads TGTGCCAGCAGTTTATTTGACAGCTCCTACGAGCAGTACTTC. Translating it yields CASSLFDSSYEQYF.

This clone was seen only a few times. This chain joins TRBV2 and TRBJ2-7; 8 nucleotides line up with TRBD1. Per germline, CDR1 SNHLY and CDR2 FYNNEI. The CDR3 contains 16 residues. Trimming removed 6 bases from V and 0 bases from J; junction bases left unmatched: 10. This CDR3 is CASRDPGTGASYEQYF. The CDR3 region has the DNA TGTGCCAGCAGGGATCCCGGGACAGGTGCCTCCTACGAGCAGTACTTC.

This clone was detected only a few times. The chain recombines TRBV30 with TRBJ1-6; D unresolved. Germline loops: CDR1 GTSNPN, CDR2 SVGIG (reference sequence). The CDR3 loop spans 17 amino acids. V lost 0 bases and J lost 7, with 19 bases in between. In nucleotides, the CDR3 is TGTGCCTGGAGTGTGGGGTCCCTTGGCCCCTTAAATTCACCCCTCCACTTT. Its protein product is CAWSVGSLGPLNSPLHF.

The chain joins TRBV6-6 to TRBJ1-6, with TRBD1 matching 8 bases. From germline, CDR1 is MNHNY and CDR2 SVGAGI (reference sequence). CDR3 size: 14 residues. The V gene end was trimmed by 6 bases and the J gene end by 14 bases; junction bases not matched to a gene: 12. For the CDR3, the DNA is TGTGCCAGCAGGCCGGGACAGGTTGGCGTGTCCCTCCACTTT. This sequence encodes CASRPGQVGVSLHF.

This chain connects TRBV10-3 to TRBJ1-6, with D hard to call. CDR3 length: 15 amino acids. Germline V gene data show CDR1 as ENHRY and CDR2 as SYGVKD. The V end lost 0 bases, the J end lost 10 bases, and 13 bases lay between the germline ends. CDR3 in DNA: TGTGCCATCAGTGAGTCGGGCACCGAGTCCTCACCCCTCCACTTT. As protein: CAISESGTESSPLHF.

The chain uses TRBV5-1 and TRBJ1-1; weak D call: TRBD1 (6 bases). The germline V gene has CDR1 SGHRS and CDR2 YFSETQ. This CDR3 has 13 residues. The V end was cut by 7 bases, the J end by 1 base, with 11 bases between. CDR3 sequence reads: CASGRQENTEAFF. In nucleotides, the CDR3 is TGCGCCAGCGGGCGACAGGAGAACACTGAAGCTTTCTTT.

This clone has a handful of counts. The chain uses TRBV6-5 and TRBJ2-5; D ambiguous. Per the germline V gene, CDR1 is MNHEY and CDR2 is SVGAGI. V shed 0 bases and J shed 1 base, with 9 bases lying between them. The CDR3 totals 15 residues. The CDR3 reads CASSYSINLQETQYF. CDR3 nucleotides: TGTGCCAGCAGTTACTCGATCAACCTCCAAGAGACCCAGTACTTC.

This clone was detected only a few times. V usage is TRBV10-3 and J usage is TRBJ2-1; D is tentatively TRBD1 or TRBD2 (5 bases each). The CDR3 loop spans 14 amino acids. Germline values: CDR1 ENHRY, CDR2 SYGVKD. The V and J ends lost 3 bases and 4 bases respectively, with 10 bases between them. CDR3 DNA sequence: TGTGCCATCAGTGAAACAGGACTTTACAATGAGCAGTTCTTC. It is translated as CAISETGLYNEQFF.

This clone has more than one count but fewer than ten. This chain links TRBV2 with TRBJ2-1; D gene ambiguous. Trimming left V 5 bases short and J 9 bases short, with 17 bases between. The CDR3 consists of 14 residues. Germline lookup yields CDR1 SNHLY and CDR2 FYNNEI. The CDR3 protein is CASSSPRTDGEQFF. The CDR3 DNA reads TGTGCCAGCAGTTCTCCCCGGACCGACGGTGAGCAGTTCTTC.

The genes are TRBV19 and TRBJ1-5; 10 nucleotides match TRBD1. The CDR3 has 17 amino acids. CDR1 LNHDA and CDR2 SQIVND come from the germline V gene (reference sequence). Losses at the gene ends were 3 bases for V and 5 bases for J; bases not matched to a gene: 10. The CDR3: CASSIAPRTGGDQPQHF. For the CDR3, the DNA is TGTGCCAGTAGTATTGCCCCCCGGACAGGGGGTGATCAGCCCCAGCATTTT.

The chain combines TRBV14 with TRBJ1-6, with 7 bases matching TRBD1. CDR1 SGHDN and CDR2 FVKESK come from the germline V gene. This CDR3 comprises 18 residues. After removal of 1 base from V and 1 base from J, the junction contained 7 bases not matched to a gene. CDR3 DNA: TGTGCCAGCAGCCAAGGTTTGGGACAGAGGTCCTATAATTCACCCCTCCACTTT. Its translation: CASSQGLGQRSYNSPLHF. The variable domain in full, with the rest retrieved from reference TRBV14 and TRBJ1-6, is EAGVTQFPSHSVIEKGQTVTLRCDPISGHDNLYWYRRVMGKEIKFLLHFVKESKQDESGMPNNRFLAERTGGTYSTLKVQPAELEDSGVYFCASSQGLGQRSYNSPLHFGNGTRLTVT.

The V and J genes are TRBV6-5 and TRBJ1-1; TRBD1 is a possible D gene (6 bases). CDR3 length: 13 residues. The germline V gene has CDR1 MNHEY and CDR2 SVGAGI. Trimming cost V 6 bases and J 3 bases, with 11 bases left between them. In DNA, the CDR3 is TGTGCCAGCAGATACAGGGAGTACACTGAAGCTTTCTTT. Residues: CASRYREYTEAFF.